Described below is a single TCR beta chain sequence and its context. What it recognizes is unknown. The CDR3 ends on some other residue instead of the conserved phenylalanine or tryptophan, so this is likely a read error. TCRbeta libraries were built with three rounds of nested PCR, modified from ARM-PCR. TCRdb re-analysed the multiplex PCR reads in MiXCR, keeping a single row per CDR3 protein. The data hold about 79,000 distinct CDR3 sequences, with over 60% observed a single time. This specimen belongs to a study of tumor and adjacent non-tumor tissue in lung cancer. Study-wide results and limits: In normal lung, the top 100 clones were significantly more dominant than in tumor.

Per germline, CDR1 SGHAT and CDR2 FQNNGV. The CDR3 runs to 14 residues. No cell sorting was done before RNA was extracted from the tissue. Donors were chemotherapy-naive, newly diagnosed lung cancer surgical patients in China, August–November 2014. This receptor was taken from a woman in her 40s with non-small cell lung cancer. Sequencing was performed on lung tumor tissue. The V and J genes are TRBV11-2 and TRBJ2-1; D unclear. The CDR3 region has the DNA TGTGTCAGCATCATCCCCGGAGCCGTGGGTGAGCAGTTCTCC. Translation gives CVSIIPGAVGEQFS.